The source of this TCR beta chain is a study of control samples from healthy donors and cancer patients (TCRdb year 2020). A note on this clone: What this receptor recognizes is not known. No much larger clonotype is one base removed from it; base qualities were not supplied.

The germline V gene provides CDR1 MRHNA and CDR2 SNTAGT. Trimming takes 6 bases from V and 1 base from J, and the germline ends sit 17 bases apart. The CDR3 has 16 amino acids, counting the end cysteine and phenylalanine. The sequence is cut down to CDR3 DNA, 48 bases in frame from base 1. Library creation used the immunoSEQ multiplex PCR assay. Drawn from immuneACCESS, this table holds only the in-frame rearrangements with V and J called that TCRdb kept. Clones are partly lost; checked studies trace under half to an unresolved V gene and leave the rest unexplained. Here the sample has 120,000 to 150,000 clones; about 90% occur a single time. Roughly 3.2% of the sample comes from the top ten.

The specimen sequenced was blood. The chain couples TRBV6-4 to TRBJ2-3; TRBD2 might be the D gene, on 5 matching bases. The clonotype originates from a man aged 30-40 years in good health. The DNA sequence follows: TGTGCCAGCAGCCCCCTCGGGGTGAAGGGCACAGATACGCAGTATTTT. This gives the protein CASSPLGVKGTDTQYF.